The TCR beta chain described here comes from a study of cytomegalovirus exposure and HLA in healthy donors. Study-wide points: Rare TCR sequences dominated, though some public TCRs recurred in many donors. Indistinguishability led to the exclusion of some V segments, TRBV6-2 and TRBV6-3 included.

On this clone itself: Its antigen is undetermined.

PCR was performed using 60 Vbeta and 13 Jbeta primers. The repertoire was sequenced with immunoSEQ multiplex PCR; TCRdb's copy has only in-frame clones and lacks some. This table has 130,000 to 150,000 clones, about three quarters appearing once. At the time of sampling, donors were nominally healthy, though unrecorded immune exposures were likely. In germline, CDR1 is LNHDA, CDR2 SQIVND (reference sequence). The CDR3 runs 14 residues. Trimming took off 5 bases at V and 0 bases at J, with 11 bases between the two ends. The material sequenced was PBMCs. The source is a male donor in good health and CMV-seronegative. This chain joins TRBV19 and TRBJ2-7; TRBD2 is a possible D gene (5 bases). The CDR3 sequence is CASSQTGSSYEQYF. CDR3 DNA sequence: TGTGCCAGTAGTCAGACGGGGAGCTCCTACGAGCAGTACTTC.